This T cell receptor beta chain appears in the sequencing data of a study of blood T cell repertoires in COVID-19. In the study overall: From the United States, Italy and Spain came samples of acute and convalescent COVID-19. Sources were T cells, B-cell-depleted T cells, or PBMCs; the material itself was cDNA or gDNA.

This clone appeared a few times. The V segment lost 0 bases and the J segment 4 bases; nucleotides outside the gene matches: 2. CDR1 is SGHTA and CDR2 is FQGTGA in the germline V gene. The CDR3 contains 14 residues. Authors' analysis steps: Researchers report that nucleated cell counts were estimated from reference gene primer amplification. TCRdb's table, derived via immunoSEQ multiplex PCR, lists solely in-frame clones and lacks some. The V and J calls and clone size were taken over from that table, and D and trimming were inferred from the DNA. The table shows about 300,000 clones, with about 87% occurring only once.

The sequencing input was peripheral blood. This chain uses TRBV7-3 with TRBJ1-2; 7 nucleotides line up with TRBD1. The sequence came from a middle-aged woman who had recovered from COVID-19. For the CDR3, the DNA is TGTGCCAGCAGCTTAACAGGGGACAGCTATGGCTACACCTTC. This encodes CASSLTGDSYGYTF.